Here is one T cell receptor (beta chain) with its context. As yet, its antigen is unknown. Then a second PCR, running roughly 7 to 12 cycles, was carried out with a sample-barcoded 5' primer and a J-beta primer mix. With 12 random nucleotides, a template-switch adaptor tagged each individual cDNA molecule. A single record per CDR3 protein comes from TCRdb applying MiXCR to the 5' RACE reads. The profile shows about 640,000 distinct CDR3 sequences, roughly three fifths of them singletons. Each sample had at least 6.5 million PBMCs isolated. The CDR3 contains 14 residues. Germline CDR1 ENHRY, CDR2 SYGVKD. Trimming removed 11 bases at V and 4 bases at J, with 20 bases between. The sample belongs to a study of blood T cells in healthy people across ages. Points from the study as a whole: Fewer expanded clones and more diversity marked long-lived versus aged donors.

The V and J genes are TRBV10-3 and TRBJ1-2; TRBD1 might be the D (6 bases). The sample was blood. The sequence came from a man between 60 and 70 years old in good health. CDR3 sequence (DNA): TGTGCCTCCCTGGTTGGGGGCGGGATCTATGGCTACACCTTC. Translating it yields CASLVGGGIYGYTF.